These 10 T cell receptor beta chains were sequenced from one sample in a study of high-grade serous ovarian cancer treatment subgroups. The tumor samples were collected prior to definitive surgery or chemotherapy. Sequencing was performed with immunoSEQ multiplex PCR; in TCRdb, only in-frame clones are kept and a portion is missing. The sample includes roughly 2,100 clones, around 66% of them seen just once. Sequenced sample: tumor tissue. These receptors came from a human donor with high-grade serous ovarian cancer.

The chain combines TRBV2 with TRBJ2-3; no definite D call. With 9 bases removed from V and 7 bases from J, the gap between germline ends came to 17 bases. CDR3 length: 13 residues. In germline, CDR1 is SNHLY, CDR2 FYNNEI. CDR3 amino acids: CASADPNVHTQYF. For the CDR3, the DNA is TGTGCCAGTGCGGACCCGAACGTTCATACGCAGTATTTT.

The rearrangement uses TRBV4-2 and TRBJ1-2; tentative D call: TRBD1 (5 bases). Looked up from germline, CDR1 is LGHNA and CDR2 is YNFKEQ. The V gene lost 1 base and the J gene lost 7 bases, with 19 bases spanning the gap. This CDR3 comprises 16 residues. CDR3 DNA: TGTGCCAGCAGCCAAGTTTCGTCGGGGCCCCTTTCTGGCTACACCTTC. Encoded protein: CASSQVSSGPLSGYTF.

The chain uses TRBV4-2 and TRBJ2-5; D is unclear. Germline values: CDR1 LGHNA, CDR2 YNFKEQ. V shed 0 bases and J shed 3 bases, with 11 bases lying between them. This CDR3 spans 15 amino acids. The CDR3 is CASSQDLPLEETQYF. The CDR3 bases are TGTGCCAGCAGCCAAGACCTCCCCCTGGAAGAGACCCAGTACTTC.

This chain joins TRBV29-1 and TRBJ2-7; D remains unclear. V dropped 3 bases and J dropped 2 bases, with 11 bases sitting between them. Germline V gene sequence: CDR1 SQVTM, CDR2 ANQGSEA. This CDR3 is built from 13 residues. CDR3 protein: CSVDLYFPYEQYF. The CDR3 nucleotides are TGCAGCGTTGACCTCTATTTCCCCTACGAGCAGTACTTC.

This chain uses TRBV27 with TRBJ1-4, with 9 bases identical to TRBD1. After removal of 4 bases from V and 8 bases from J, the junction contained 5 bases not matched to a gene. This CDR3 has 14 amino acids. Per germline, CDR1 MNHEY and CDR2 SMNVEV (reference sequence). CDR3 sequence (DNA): TGTGCCAGCAGTTCTACAGGGGGCTCCGAAAAACTGTTTTTT. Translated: CASSSTGGSEKLFF.

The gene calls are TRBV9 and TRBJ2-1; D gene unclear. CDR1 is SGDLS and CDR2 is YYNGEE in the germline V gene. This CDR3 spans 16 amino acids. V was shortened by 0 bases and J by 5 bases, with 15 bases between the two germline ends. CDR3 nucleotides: TGTGCCAGCAGCGTAGAGGGCTACCTGGTGGACAATGAGCAGTTCTTC. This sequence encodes CASSVEGYLVDNEQFF.

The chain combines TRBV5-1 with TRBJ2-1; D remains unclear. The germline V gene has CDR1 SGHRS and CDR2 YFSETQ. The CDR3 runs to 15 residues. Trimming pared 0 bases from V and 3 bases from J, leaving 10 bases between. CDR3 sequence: CASSLEPEVYNEQFF. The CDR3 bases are TGCGCCAGCAGCTTGGAGCCGGAAGTCTACAATGAGCAGTTCTTC.

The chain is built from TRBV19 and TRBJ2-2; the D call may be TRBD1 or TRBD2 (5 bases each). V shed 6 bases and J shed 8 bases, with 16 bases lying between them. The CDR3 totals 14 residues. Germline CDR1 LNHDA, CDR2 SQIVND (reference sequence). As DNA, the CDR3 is TGTGCCAGTAGAACCGGGACCCCGTCGGGGGAGCTGTTTTTT. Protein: CASRTGTPSGELFF.

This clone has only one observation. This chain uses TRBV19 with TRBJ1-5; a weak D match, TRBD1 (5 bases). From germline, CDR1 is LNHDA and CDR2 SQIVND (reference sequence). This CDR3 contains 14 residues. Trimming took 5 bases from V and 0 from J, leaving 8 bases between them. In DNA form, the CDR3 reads TGTGCCAGTAGTGTCCAGGGTAGCAATCAGCCCCAGCATTTT. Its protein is CASSVQGSNQPQHF.

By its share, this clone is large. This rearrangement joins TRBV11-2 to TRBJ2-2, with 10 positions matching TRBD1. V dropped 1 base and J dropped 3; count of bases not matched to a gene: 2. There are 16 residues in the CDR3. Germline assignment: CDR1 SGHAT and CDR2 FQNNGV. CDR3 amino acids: CASSLAGTGDTGELFF. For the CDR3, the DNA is TGTGCCAGCAGCTTAGCCGGGACAGGGGACACCGGGGAGCTGTTTTTT. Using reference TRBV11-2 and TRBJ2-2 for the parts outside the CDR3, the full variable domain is EAGVAQSPRYKIIEKRQSVAFWCNPISGHATLYWYQQILGQGPKLLIQFQNNGVVDDSQLPKDRFSAERLKGVDSTLKIQPAKLEDSAVYLCASSLAGTGDTGELFFGEGSRLTVL.